The TCR beta chain under discussion was sequenced for a study of glioma-infiltrating T cells after dendritic cell vaccination. Overall study: Autologous tumor lysate was loaded overnight onto monocyte-derived dendritic cells grown approximately seven days with IL-4 and GM-CSF.

This clone was counted once. Regarding time point: after dendritic cell vaccination, including at tumor progression/relapse. This CDR3 spans 15 amino acids. V lost 7 bases, J lost 2 bases, and 5 bases stayed unmatched. Germline loops: CDR1 MNHEY, CDR2 SVGAGI. The PCR used 60 V beta and 13 J beta primers. TCRdb's copy holds only in-frame clones and misses some; the assay was immunoSEQ multiplex PCR. The sample records 90,000 to 110,000 clones, nearly 90% being singletons. The sample here was blood, taken after dendritic cell vaccination. The genes are TRBV6-5 and TRBJ2-3; 11 bases are shared with TRBD2. The clonotype comes from a human donor with glioblastoma. CDR3 DNA: TGTGCCAGCACCATAGCGGGAGGGGTCACAGATACGCAGTATTTT. Protein sequence: CASTIAGGVTDTQYF.